This T cell receptor beta chain was documented in a study of T cells after posttransplantation cyclophosphamide. Study-wide results and caveats: Recipient CMV seropositivity and CMV reactivation strongly tracked TRB clonality. TRB overlap between skin or GI tissue T cells and blood was limited. Later blood repertoires were often dominated by clones from the donor CD8+ memory compartment.

Data came from immunoSEQ multiplex PCR; TCRdb stores just in-frame clones and leaves some out. The sample carries some 18,000 clones, approximately 86% recorded once. Germline trimming cut 5 bases from V and 2 bases from J; bases unmatched to any gene: 10. The CDR3 runs 16 residues. CDR1 SGHVS and CDR2 FQNEAQ come from the germline V gene. Turning to this clone: The antigen is undetermined.

Busulfan-fludarabine conditioning, marrow transplant, and cyclophosphamide on days +3 and +4 were administered. The V and J genes are TRBV7-8 and TRBJ2-3; 7 nucleotides agree with TRBD2. This receptor was obtained from a female patient in her forties who received an allogeneic stem cell transplant from a related donor, was CMV-positive, and had no GVHD. Certain T cells may be donor cells from the graft. Sequencing was performed on PBMCs, taken after allogeneic stem cell transplant with posttransplant cyclophosphamide. The CDR3 reads CASSRLAERATDTQYF. In nucleotides, the CDR3 is TGTGCCAGCAGCCGCCTAGCGGAGAGGGCCACAGATACGCAGTATTTT.